This T cell receptor (beta chain) was captured in a study of cytomegalovirus exposure and HLA in healthy donors listed by TCRdb under 2017. In the study overall: An earlier analysis of approximately 640 of the donors reported more than 250 Gb of sequence data and some 120 million unique TCR beta sequences from 190 million or so T cells. A later analysis re-analyzed previously published TCR beta repertoires from 650 to 800 donors and added high-resolution HLA genotyping to study TCR occurrence patterns. Donor age, sex, ethnicity and CMV serostatus were compiled alongside the repertoire data. In an earlier analysis of 500 to 650 of the donors, high-throughput TCR beta sequencing was used to judge whether each TCR beta V gene segment behaved as functional or pseudogenic. The study combined high-throughput TCR immunosequencing, statistical association of individual TCRs with disease status, and machine learning to predict cytomegalovirus infection status. Every repertoire in the discovery cohort had been generated on one and the same sequencing platform. Besides the first cohort of 550 to 750 subjects, a separate validation cohort made up of 120 different subjects was used. Using immunosequencing, the study profiled T cell repertoires from 500 to 800 subjects and related those repertoires to cytomegalovirus serostatus. In a later genetic analysis, genome-wide SNP genotypes for about three fifths of the roughly 670 donors were used, and that subset was treated as a discovery cohort. Among about 360 genotyped donors of the cohort, an average of roughly 240,000 unique TCR beta nucleotide sequences were sequenced per donor, around 18% of them non-productive. Among the roughly 370 genotyped donors, 75% to 90% belonged to the genetic ancestry cluster associated with self-reported Caucasian donors. A few DR-DQ haplotypes were treated as single units for association and clustering because of strong linkage in the cohort. The number of donors typed differed by locus, with roughly 620-630 for A, B, C, DRB1 and DQB1, around 500 for DQA1, nearly 610 for DPA1, and some 440 for DPB1. HLA typing covered class I and class II loci at four-digit resolution. Roughly 300 gigabases of sequencing data and approximately 93 million unique TCR sequences were included in an early release covering about 600 HLA-typed donors. In the later analysis, no new phenotypic data were used to find candidate immune exposures; instead, reliance was placed on TCR beta sequences and their occurrence across donors. The study aimed to test whether cataloging public T cell receptors could reveal signatures of past pathogen exposure.

Library preparation used the immunoSEQ multiplex PCR assay. For the multiplex PCR, a mixture combining 60 forward primers for TCR Vbeta segments and 13 reverse primers for TCR Jbeta segments was used. The CDR3 region of rearranged TCR beta genes was amplified from genomic DNA with a multiplex PCR assay. The amplified TCR beta libraries were sequenced on the Illumina HiSeq System as 87-base-pair reads. The published analysis was carried out like this. Across the 670 or so repertoires, a later analysis counted roughly 77 million unique TCR beta chains, 9.5 million to 13 million of which were shared by at least two donors. Raw reads were error-corrected and collapsed into unique sequences by a nearest-neighbor algorithm in which closely related sequences were merged to remove PCR and sequencing errors. To assign V, D and J gene segments, CDR3 sequences were aligned to IMGT reference sequences. For a sequence to be retained, a match of at least six nucleotides was required to both a V gene segment and a J gene segment. Rearrangements were classified as productive when the CDR3 lacked stop codons and remained in frame with V and J, and all other rearrangements were classified as non-productive. CDR3 was defined by IMGT convention, running from the second conserved V-encoded cysteine to the conserved J-encoded phenylalanine. The earlier analysis of about 620 of the donors excluded sequences that lacked an unambiguous match to a single V gene segment. An earlier analysis of several hundred of the donors called V segments functional above 56.7% productive rearrangements and segregating when the between-donor standard deviation exceeded 5%. A statistical classification framework was built for diagnosing cytomegalovirus status from the catalog of TCR beta chain sequences. In a later analysis, TCR nucleotide sequences were compared against IMGT/GENE-DB human TR gene sequences so that V and J genes could be assigned. Using the TCRdist pipeline, a later analysis assigned CDR3 sequences along with most-parsimonious VDJ recombination scenarios. In a later analysis, each TCR beta chain was defined by its CDR3 amino acid sequence together with its V-gene family, and reads without a unique V-gene family were excluded. In a later analysis, several hundred highly shared, low-generation-probability nucleotide sequences were removed to address suspected cross-contamination and a sequencing artifact. In a later analysis, a clonal expansion index was calculated for each public chain from normalized within-repertoire ranks of inferred template counts. In a later analysis, generation probabilities were computed with a VDJ recombination model fitted to out-of-frame rearrangements, and the resulting probabilities were checked against IGoR. Hypergeometric tests were used in a later analysis to score TCR-TCR, TCR-HLA and TCR-CMV co-occurrence, with a repertoire-size bias correction applied to the TCR pairs. In a later analysis, false discovery rates were estimated by permuting HLA or CMV assignments 20 times. In a later analysis, co-occurring TCRs were grouped with DBSCAN, and TCRdist sequence similarity was added when clustering was performed within HLA-allele-positive subsets. For co-occurrence clustering, repertoires with fewer than 30,000 or more than 120,000 public chains were excluded, along with roughly 5 repertoires with anomalous nucleotide sharing. TCRdb carries this immuneACCESS record with in-frame sequences only. Its versions omit some clonotypes, under half of them owing to an unresolved V gene in the studies checked, with the rest unexplained. The DNA gave D and trimming, while V, J and clone size come from that table. Within this sample are some 150,000 clones, with around 80% of them counted one time only. Roughly 4.4% of the sample rests with the top ten.

The cohort was made up of several hundred healthy bone marrow donors. Cohort members were all nominally healthy when sampled, although unrecorded immune exposures were likely present. The donor tested CMV seronegative and was one of the 352 seronegative cohort members. A peripheral blood sample was provided by each donor, and peripheral blood mononuclear cells were used for TCR beta sequencing. The Qiagen DNeasy Blood Extraction Kit was used to extract genomic DNA from the blood cell samples. What the work shows at the level of the full study, not this receptor alone: Because counts were too low, 15 to 20 rarely observed V segments, including chromosome 9 orphons, were excluded from the earlier analysis of 587 of the donors. In a later genetic analysis, a missense DCLRE1C variant was associated with V-gene and J-gene trimming of TCR beta chains, and the association was replicated in an independent cohort. In a later analysis, HLA-associated TCR beta chains showed more clonal expansion and lower generation probabilities than non-associated chains that were equally common. In both the original and validation cohorts, the classifier was reported to diagnose cytomegalovirus status with high specificity and sensitivity. In a later analysis, the rate of TCR association differed among HLA loci, with DRB1 alleles having the most associated TCRs and HLA-C alleles having the fewest. Across donors, most TCR sequences were observed very rarely, whereas some public TCRs were present in many individuals. A later genetic analysis reported fewer N-insertions in productive TCRs among donors in an Asian-associated ancestry cluster than the roughly 640-donor mean. Sequencing depth was assumed to be roughly uniform across donors in the presence/absence analyses, though that assumption may not hold. Broadly in line with IMGT annotations, most TCR beta V segments showed up in productive rearrangements about 90% or about 30% of the time in an earlier analysis of some 590 of the donors. A further reported finding was that TCR beta sequences accurately predicted the HLA-A and HLA-B alleles for most subjects in the first cohort. It was suggested by the authors that the approach could potentially be generalized to other disease states and immunological phenotypes. A total of about 150 TCR beta chains were listed by the study as associated with cytomegalovirus. In vitro tests confirmed that a few of the cytomegalovirus-associated TCR beta chains recognize cytomegalovirus antigens. Correlated functional status among segregating V segments might be attributable to linkage disequilibrium, but an unknown experimental factor could not be ruled out. Several of the top co-occurrence clusters appeared to be linked to parvovirus B19, influenza, CMV and Epstein-Barr virus, according to a later analysis. Only TCR beta chains were sequenced in this cohort, and the absence of alpha or paired-chain data limited detectable features. A cluster of highly shared sequence variants was judged likely to be a technical artifact of the sequencing pipeline. At a false discovery rate of 0.05, a later analysis linked 15,000 to 20,000 TCR beta sequences to specific HLA alleles. Assigning TCR associations to individual alleles was difficult when HLA alleles, especially DR and DQ, strongly co-occurred. According to a later analysis, most CMV-associated TCR beta chains appeared to be HLA-restricted, and the HLA associations seemed to be driven largely by CMV exposure. Immune exposure information for the cohort was limited to CMV serostatus. Because some donors lacked HLA typing at each locus, the association tests relied only on the typed subset.

On this clone itself: Its antigen target is currently unknown. Base-call qualities are not available, and no considerably larger clone is one nucleotide away.

The material sequenced was PBMCs. This TCR was recovered from a man between 25 and 39 years old in good health and CMV-seronegative.

Here is the DNA: TGTGCCTGGAGTGTACGGGGAAGGGAAATCAACGAGCAGTACTTC. The resulting protein is CAWSVRGREINEQYF. The chain couples TRBV30 to TRBJ2-7, with a weak D call of TRBD2 (5 bases match). CDR1 and CDR2, per the germline V gene (reference sequence), are GTSNPN and SVGIG. Inclusive of the bounding cysteine and phenylalanine, the CDR3 is 15 residues long. Only the CDR3 part of the read is kept: 45 bases, read in frame from the first base. At the junction V is shortened by 0 bases and J by 5 bases, with 17 bases in between.